A selection of T cell receptor beta chains follows, all from one sample in a study of pediatric ulcerative colitis. Sequencing used immunoSEQ multiplex PCR; TCRdb keeps in-frame clones, though not all of them. This table has more than 50,000 clones, over 70% appearing once. The specimen sequenced was blood. Source of these receptors: a boy younger than 18 with moderate ulcerative colitis. Both conserved end residues are part of each CDR3. A D gene is named only where the DNA matches it firmly. Clone size appears in some rows only: once, few, many, or a class for an expanded clone.

-	-	TRBV7-8	TRBJ2-5	TGTGCCAGCAGCTTAGAATTCACCCAAGAGACCCAGTACTTC	CASSLEFTQETQYF
once	-	TRBV7-2	TRBJ2-7	TGTGCCAGCAGCTACGTTCGAAGCAGCTCCTACGAGCAGTACTTC	CASSYVRSSSYEQYF
-	TRBD2	TRBV28	TRBJ2-7	TGTGCCAGCAGCGCGGGGGGGCTTGGGATCGAGCAGTACTTC	CASSAGGLGIEQYF
-	-	TRBV5-4	TRBJ2-7	TGTGCCAGCAGCTTGTCCACAGGGCCCTACGAGCAGTACTTC	CASSLSTGPYEQYF
-	-	TRBV30	TRBJ2-6	TGTGCCTGGAGTAAAACTCAGGGGACCCTTTTTGGGGCCAACGTCCTGACTTTC	CAWSKTQGTLFGANVLTF
few	TRBD1	TRBV14	TRBJ1-2	TGTGCCAGCAGCCTCCTGTCCGGGACAGGGAATTTTGGCTACACCTTC	CASSLLSGTGNFGYTF
-	-	TRBV13	TRBJ2-7	TGTGCCAGCAGCTTAAGGGGTGGAGGCTACGAGCAGTACTTC	CASSLRGGGYEQYF
-	-	TRBV7-9	TRBJ2-5	TGTGCCAGCAGCTTAGTTTTTACAGAGACCCAGTACTTC	CASSLVFTETQYF
few	-	TRBV7-9	TRBJ1-1	TGTGCCAGCAGCTTAGTTACAGGGCCCACTGAAGCTTTCTTT	CASSLVTGPTEAFF
-	TRBD2	TRBV28	TRBJ2-1	TGTGCCAGCAGTGGGAGGGACGGGAACTCCTACAATGAGCAGTTCTTC	CASSGRDGNSYNEQFF
once	-	TRBV2	TRBJ1-4	TGTGCCAGCATTGGCCGGGGGCTTCGGGAAAAACTGTTTTTT	CASIGRGLREKLFF
-	-	TRBV19	TRBJ1-3	TGTGCCAGTAGTATAGCATCCGGCCCGCCGGGAAACACCATATATTTT	CASSIASGPPGNTIYF
once	TRBD1	TRBV4-1	TRBJ2-5	TGCGCCAGCAGCCAAGTACAGGGGGTCGGAGAGACCCAGTACTTC	CASSQVQGVGETQYF
-	-	TRBV9	TRBJ2-7	TGTGCCAGCAGCCCAGATGGCTTATACGAGCAGTACTTC	CASSPDGLYEQYF
-	-	TRBV6-6	TRBJ1-5	TGTGCCAGCAAGGTGACAGGCCCCAATCAGCCCCAGCATTTT	CASKVTGPNQPQHF
-	-	TRBV5-4	TRBJ1-1	TGTGCCAGCAGCTTTGCTGTGGGGGCCACTGAAGCTTTCTTT	CASSFAVGATEAFF
-	TRBD1	TRBV5-5	TRBJ2-1	TGTGCCAGCAGCTTGCGTCAGGGGGAATACAATGAGCAGTTCTTC	CASSLRQGEYNEQFF
-	-	TRBV6-4	TRBJ1-4	TGTGCCAGCAGTGACGGAACAACTAATGAAAAACTGTTTTTT	CASSDGTTNEKLFF
-	TRBD2	TRBV10-3	TRBJ2-3	TGTGCCATCAGTGACCCCGGCGCGGGGGGGCCAGATACGCAGTATTTT	CAISDPGAGGPDTQYF
-	-	TRBV7-8	TRBJ1-2	TGTGCCAGCAGCTTAGCCCACAGGGAAGCTAACTATGGCTACACCTTC	CASSLAHREANYGYTF
-	-	TRBV4-1	TRBJ2-6	TGCGCCAGCAGCCAAGAAAGGGAGTCTGGGGCCAACGTCCTGACTTTC	CASSQERESGANVLTF
-	-	TRBV13	TRBJ1-2	TGTGCCAGCAGCCAGTACATACGCCCTAGGTATGGCTACACCTTC	CASSQYIRPRYGYTF
-	-	TRBV19	TRBJ2-2	TGTGCCAGTAGTTCCCTTTCACACCGAGGGGAGCTGTTTTTT	CASSSLSHRGELFF
-	-	TRBV18	TRBJ1-1	TGTGCCAGCTCACCAACGGTAGAGCCCGTGGAAGCTTTCTTT	CASSPTVEPVEAFF
few	-	TRBV7-3	TRBJ1-1	TGTGCCAGCAGCTTTGGAGGGGAGGATACTGAAGCTTTCTTT	CASSFGGEDTEAFF
-	-	TRBV7-9	TRBJ2-1	TGTGCCAGCAGCTTAAATCCGAGGGGGAATGAGCAGTTCTTC	CASSLNPRGNEQFF
-	TRBD2	TRBV9	TRBJ2-1	TGTGCCAGCAGCGTAGAAGGAGGCGGGGGGGCCTACAATGAGCAGTTCTTC	CASSVEGGGGAYNEQFF
once	-	TRBV14	TRBJ1-3	TGTGCCAGCAGCCCCGGGCAGTCTGGAAACACCATATATTTT	CASSPGQSGNTIYF
-	TRBD1	TRBV11-3	TRBJ2-7	TGTGCCAGCAGCCCCAGGACAGGGCCCAACGAGCAGTACTTC	CASSPRTGPNEQYF
-	TRBD1	TRBV7-8	TRBJ2-2	TGTGCCAGCAGCCCAAGACAGGGGTCCACCGGGGAGCTGTTTTTT	CASSPRQGSTGELFF
-	-	TRBV28	TRBJ1-1	TGTGCCAGCAGTCAGGGGTACACTGAAGCTTTCTTT	CASSQGYTEAFF
few	-	TRBV6-1	TRBJ2-7	TGTGCCAGCAGTGAACGGCAGGGTCGCCTCGAGCAGTACTTC	CASSERQGRLEQYF
few	-	TRBV21-1	TRBJ1-1	TGTGCCAGCAGCAAAGGGGGACTGAACACTGAAGCTTTCTTT	CASSKGGLNTEAFF
-	TRBD1	TRBV5-5	TRBJ1-5	TGTGCCAGCAGCTGGGGGGACAGGGCTCAGCCCCAGCATTTT	CASSWGDRAQPQHF